The source of this T cell receptor beta chain is a study of shared clonotypes between healthy human individuals. Germline-derived CDR1 and CDR2 are PRHDT and FYEKMQ (reference sequence). The CDR3 consists of 14 residues. Trimming removed 6 bases from V and 0 bases from J, with 12 bases in between. Only CD45RO-negative cells positively selected for CCR7 counted as naive CD8 cells, so terminally differentiated effector memory CD45RA+ cells were excluded. Sequenced by immunoSEQ multiplex PCR; TCRdb stores in-frame clones only, minus some. This table has approximately 740,000 clones, 80% to 95% appearing once.

The rearrangement links TRBV13 to TRBJ2-7; a possible D gene is TRBD2 (5 bases). Material: naive CD8+ T cells sorted from blood. This receptor was identified in a man aged 30 to 39 in good health. The CDR3 here is CASSRTEYSYEQYF. CDR3 nucleotide sequence: TGTGCCAGCAGTCGGACTGAATACTCCTACGAGCAGTACTTC.